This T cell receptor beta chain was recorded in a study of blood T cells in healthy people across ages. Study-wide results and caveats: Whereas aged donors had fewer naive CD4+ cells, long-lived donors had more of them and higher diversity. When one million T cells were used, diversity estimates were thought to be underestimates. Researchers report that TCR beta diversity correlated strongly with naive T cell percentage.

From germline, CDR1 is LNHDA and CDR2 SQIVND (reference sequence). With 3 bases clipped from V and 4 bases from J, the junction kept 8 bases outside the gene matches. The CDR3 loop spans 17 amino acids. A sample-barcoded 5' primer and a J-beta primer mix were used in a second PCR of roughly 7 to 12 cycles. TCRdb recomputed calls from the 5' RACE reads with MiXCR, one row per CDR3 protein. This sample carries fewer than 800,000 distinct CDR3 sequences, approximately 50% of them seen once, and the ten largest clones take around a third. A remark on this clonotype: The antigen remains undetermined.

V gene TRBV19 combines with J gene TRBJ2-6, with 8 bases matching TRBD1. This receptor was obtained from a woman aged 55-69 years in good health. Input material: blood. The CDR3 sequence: CASSMTGETLGANVLTF. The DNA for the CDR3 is TGTGCCAGTAGTATGACAGGGGAAACGCTAGGGGCCAACGTCCTGACTTTC.